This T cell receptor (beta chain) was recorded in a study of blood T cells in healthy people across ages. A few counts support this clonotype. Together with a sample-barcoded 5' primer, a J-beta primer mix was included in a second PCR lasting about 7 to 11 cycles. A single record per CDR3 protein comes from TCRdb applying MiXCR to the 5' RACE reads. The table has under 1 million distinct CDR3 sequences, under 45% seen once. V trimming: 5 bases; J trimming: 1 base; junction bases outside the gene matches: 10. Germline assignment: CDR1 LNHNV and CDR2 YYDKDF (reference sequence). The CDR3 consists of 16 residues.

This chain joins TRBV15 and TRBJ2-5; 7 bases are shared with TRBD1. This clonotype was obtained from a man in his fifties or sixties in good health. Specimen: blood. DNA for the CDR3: TGTGCCACCAGCGAGAGCCAGGGGGTCGGCCAAGAGACCCAGTACTTC. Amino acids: CATSESQGVGQETQYF.